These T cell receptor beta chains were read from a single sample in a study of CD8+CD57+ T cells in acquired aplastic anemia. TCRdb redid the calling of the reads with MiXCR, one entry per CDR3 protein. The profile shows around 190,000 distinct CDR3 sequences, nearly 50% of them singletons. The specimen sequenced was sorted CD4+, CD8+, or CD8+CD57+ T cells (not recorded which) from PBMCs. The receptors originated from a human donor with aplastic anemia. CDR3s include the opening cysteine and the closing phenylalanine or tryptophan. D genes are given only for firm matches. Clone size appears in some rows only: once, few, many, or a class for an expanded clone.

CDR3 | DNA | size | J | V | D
CASSTRDRLENSPLHF | TGTGCCAGTAGTACCAGGGACCGCCTTGAGAATTCACCCCTCCACTTT | once | TRBJ1-6 | TRBV19 | NA
CASSLKQDYGYTF | TGTGCCAGCAGCTTAAAACAGGACTATGGCTACACCTTC | NA | TRBJ1-2 | TRBV7-9 | NA
CASSTLLANEQFF | TGTGCCAGCAGCACGTTACTAGCCAATGAGCAGTTCTTC | NA | TRBJ2-1 | TRBV7-8 | NA
CATSDSRPAGATDTQYF | TGTGCCACCAGTGATTCTAGACCAGCGGGGGCCACAGATACGCAGTATTTT | NA | TRBJ2-3 | TRBV24-1 | TRBD2
CASSGTVPNTGELFF | TGTGCCAGCAGCGGGACCGTACCCAACACCGGGGAGCTGTTTTTT | NA | TRBJ2-2 | TRBV25-1 | NA
CASTLAGGLNEQFF | TGTGCCAGCACTCTAGCGGGGGGTCTCAATGAGCAGTTCTTC | few | TRBJ2-1 | TRBV2 | TRBD2
CASSQEWDTGELSF | TGTGCCAGCAGCCAGGAGTGGGACACCGGGGAGCTGTCTTTT | NA | TRBJ2-2 | TRBV3-1 | NA
CASGGRSEKLFF | TGTGCCAGCGGCGGACGGTCTGAAAAACTGTTTTTT | many | TRBJ1-4 | TRBV12-3/TRBV12-4 | NA
CSTSQGSYGYTF | TGCAGCACCTCACAGGGGAGCTATGGCTACACCTTC | many | TRBJ1-2 | TRBV29-1 | TRBD1
CASSEGGTVEKLFF | TGTGCCAGCAGTGAAGGGGGAACTGTGGAAAAACTGTTTTTT | NA | TRBJ1-4 | TRBV6-1 | NA
CASSHPRESTDTQYF | TGCGCCAGCAGCCACCCCAGAGAGAGCACAGATACGCAGTATTTT | many | TRBJ2-3 | TRBV4-1 | NA
CSVYVSYNEQFF | TGCAGCGTTTACGTCTCCTACAATGAGCAGTTCTTC | NA | TRBJ2-1 | TRBV29-1 | NA
CAISVRAGTEAFF | TGTGCCATCAGTGTCAGGGCAGGTACTGAAGCTTTCTTT | few | TRBJ1-1 | TRBV10-3 | NA
CASSQEVGPANEQYF | TGTGCCAGCAGCCAAGAAGTCGGACCAGCGAACGAGCAGTACTTC | many | TRBJ2-7 | TRBV14 | NA
CSVVGAGGYTF | TGCAGTGTTGTAGGGGCTGGTGGCTACACCTTC | many | TRBJ1-2 | TRBV20-1 | NA
CASSQGATGSVYEQYF | TGCGCCAGCAGCCAAGGTGCGACAGGTAGTGTCTACGAGCAGTACTTC | many | TRBJ2-7 | TRBV4-1 | NA
CATSDFWDSTDTQYF | TGTGCCACCAGTGATTTCTGGGACAGCACAGATACGCAGTATTTT | few | TRBJ2-3 | TRBV24-1 | NA
CASSRGERGTYEQYF | TGTGCCAGCAGCCGAGGGGAGCGGGGAACCTACGAGCAGTACTTC | NA | TRBJ2-7 | TRBV25-1 | TRBD2
CASSPLAGLVSEQFF | TGCGCCAGCAGCCCACTAGCGGGGTTGGTAAGTGAGCAGTTCTTC | many | TRBJ2-1 | TRBV5-1 | TRBD2
CASSMGLGQQFF | TGTGCCAGTAGTATGGGACTTGGTCAGCAGTTCTTC | NA | TRBJ2-1 | TRBV19 | NA
CASSVSGGQFF | TGTGCCAGCAGCGTCTCAGGCGGGCAGTTCTTC | few | TRBJ2-1 | TRBV2 | NA